This TCR beta chain was captured in a study of T cell changes during pregnancy in multiple sclerosis. This clone was counted once. The V and J ends lost 4 bases and 6 bases respectively, with 14 bases between them. This CDR3 contains 13 residues. The germline V gene encodes CDR1 SGDLS and CDR2 YYNGEE. Profiling relied on immunoSEQ multiplex PCR, and the TCRdb table lists in-frame clones only, not all of them. The table lists around 33,000 clones, 90% of them singletons. The sample here was CD4+ T cells from peripheral blood mononuclear cells, taken in the third trimester of pregnancy. This sequence originates from a female donor in good health, enrolled as a control in a pregnancy study. The J gene is TRBJ2-7, the V gene TRBV9; maybe TRBD1 (5 bases). The CDR3 bases are TGTGCCAGCAGCCATACATGGGGCAGCGAGCAGTACTTC. The encoded protein is CASSHTWGSEQYF. Full variable domain (remainder filled in from reference TRBV9 and TRBJ2-7): DSGVTQTPKHLITATGQRVTLRCSPRSGDLSVYWYQQSLDQGLQFLIQYYNGEERAKGNILERFSAQQFPDLHSELNLSSLELGDSALYFCASSHTWGSEQYFGPGTRLTVT.